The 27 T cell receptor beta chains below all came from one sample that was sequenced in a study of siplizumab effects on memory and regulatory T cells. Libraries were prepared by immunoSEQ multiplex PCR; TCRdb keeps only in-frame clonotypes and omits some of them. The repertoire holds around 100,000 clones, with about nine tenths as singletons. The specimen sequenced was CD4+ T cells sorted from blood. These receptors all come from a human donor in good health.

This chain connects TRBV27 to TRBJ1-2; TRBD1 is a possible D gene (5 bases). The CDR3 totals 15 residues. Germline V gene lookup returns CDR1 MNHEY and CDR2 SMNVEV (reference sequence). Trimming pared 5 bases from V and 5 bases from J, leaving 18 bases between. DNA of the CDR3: TGTGCCAGCAGTCCAGGCTCGCAGGGAAGGTATGGCTACACCTTC. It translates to CASSPGSQGRYGYTF.

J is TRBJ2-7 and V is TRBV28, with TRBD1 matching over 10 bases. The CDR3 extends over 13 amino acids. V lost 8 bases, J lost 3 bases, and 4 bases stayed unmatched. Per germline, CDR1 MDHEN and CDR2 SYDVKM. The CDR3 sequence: CASSGQGLYEQYF. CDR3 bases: TGTGCCAGCTCGGGACAGGGGCTCTACGAGCAGTACTTC.

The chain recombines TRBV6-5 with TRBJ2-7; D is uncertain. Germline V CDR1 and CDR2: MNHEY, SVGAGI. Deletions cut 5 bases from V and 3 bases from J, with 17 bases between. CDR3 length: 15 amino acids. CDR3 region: CASSNRFSSHYEQYF. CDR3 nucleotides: TGTGCCAGCAGTAACCGATTCAGTAGCCACTACGAGCAGTACTTC.

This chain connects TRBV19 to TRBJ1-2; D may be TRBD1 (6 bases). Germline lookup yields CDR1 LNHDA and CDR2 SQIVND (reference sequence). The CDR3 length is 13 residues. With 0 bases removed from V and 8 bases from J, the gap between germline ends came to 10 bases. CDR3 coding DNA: TGTGCCAGTAGTATAGACAGGGGTGGCGGCTACACCTTC. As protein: CASSIDRGGGYTF.

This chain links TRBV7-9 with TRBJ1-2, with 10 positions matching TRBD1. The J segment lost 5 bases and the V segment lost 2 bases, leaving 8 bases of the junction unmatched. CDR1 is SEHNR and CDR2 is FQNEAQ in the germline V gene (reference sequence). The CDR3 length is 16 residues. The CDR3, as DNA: TGTGCCAGCAGCTTAACAGGGGACAGGGGATCTTATGGCTACACCTTC. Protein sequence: CASSLTGDRGSYGYTF.

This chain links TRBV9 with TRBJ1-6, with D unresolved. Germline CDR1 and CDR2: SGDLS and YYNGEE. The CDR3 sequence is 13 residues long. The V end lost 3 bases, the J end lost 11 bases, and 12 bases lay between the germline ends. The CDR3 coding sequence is TGTGCCAGCAGCGCCGGATCTTCGGCACCCCTCCACTTT. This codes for CASSAGSSAPLHF. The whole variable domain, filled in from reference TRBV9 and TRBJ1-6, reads DSGVTQTPKHLITATGQRVTLRCSPRSGDLSVYWYQQSLDQGLQFLIQYYNGEERAKGNILERFSAQQFPDLHSELNLSSLELGDSALYFCASSAGSSAPLHFGNGTRLTVT.

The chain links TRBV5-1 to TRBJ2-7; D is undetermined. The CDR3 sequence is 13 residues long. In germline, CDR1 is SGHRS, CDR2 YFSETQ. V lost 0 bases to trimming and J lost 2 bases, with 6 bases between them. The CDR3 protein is CASSLEDAYEQYF. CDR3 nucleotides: TGCGCCAGCAGCTTGGAGGACGCCTACGAGCAGTACTTC.

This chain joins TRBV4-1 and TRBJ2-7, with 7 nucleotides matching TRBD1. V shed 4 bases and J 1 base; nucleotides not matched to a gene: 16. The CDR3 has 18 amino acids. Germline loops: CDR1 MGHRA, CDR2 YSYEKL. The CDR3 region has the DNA TGCGCCAGCAGCCCATATCGCACCGGGACAGTGACTTCCTACGAGCAGTACTTC. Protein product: CASSPYRTGTVTSYEQYF.

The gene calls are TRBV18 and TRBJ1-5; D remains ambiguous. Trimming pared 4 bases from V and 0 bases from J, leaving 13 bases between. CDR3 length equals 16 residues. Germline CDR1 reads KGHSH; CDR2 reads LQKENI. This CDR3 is CASSRPEDHSNQPQHF. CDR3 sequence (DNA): TGTGCCAGCTCACGCCCCGAGGACCATAGCAATCAGCCCCAGCATTTT.

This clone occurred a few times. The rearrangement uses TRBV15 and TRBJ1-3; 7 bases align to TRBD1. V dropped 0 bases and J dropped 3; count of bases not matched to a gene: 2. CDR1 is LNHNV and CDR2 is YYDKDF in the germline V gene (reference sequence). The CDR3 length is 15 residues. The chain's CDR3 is CATSRDQGGGNTIYF. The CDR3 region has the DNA TGTGCCACCAGCAGAGACCAGGGGGGTGGAAACACCATATATTTT.

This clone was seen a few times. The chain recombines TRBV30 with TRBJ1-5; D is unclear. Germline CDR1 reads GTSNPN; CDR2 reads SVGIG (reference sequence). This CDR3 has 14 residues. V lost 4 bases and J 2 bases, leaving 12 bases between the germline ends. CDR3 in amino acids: CAWMNPGGNQPQHF. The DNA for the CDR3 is TGTGCCTGGATGAATCCTGGGGGCAATCAGCCCCAGCATTTT.

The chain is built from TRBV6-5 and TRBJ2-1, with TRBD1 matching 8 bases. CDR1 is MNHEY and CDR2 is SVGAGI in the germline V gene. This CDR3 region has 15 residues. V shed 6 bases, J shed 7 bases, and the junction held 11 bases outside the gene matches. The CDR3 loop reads CASSPGQVRRNEQFF. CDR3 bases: TGTGCCAGCAGCCCGGGACAGGTCCGACGGAATGAGCAGTTCTTC.

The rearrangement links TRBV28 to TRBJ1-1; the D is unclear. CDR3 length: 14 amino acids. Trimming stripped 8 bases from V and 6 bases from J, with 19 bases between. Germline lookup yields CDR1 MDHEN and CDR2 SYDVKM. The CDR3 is CASSNLPSQAEAFF. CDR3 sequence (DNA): TGTGCCAGCTCCAACCTTCCCAGCCAGGCTGAAGCTTTCTTT.

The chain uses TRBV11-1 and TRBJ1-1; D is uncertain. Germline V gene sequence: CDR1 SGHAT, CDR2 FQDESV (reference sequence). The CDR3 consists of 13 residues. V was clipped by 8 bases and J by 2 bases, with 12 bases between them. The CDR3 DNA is TGTGCCAGCGAAGGTCGGGGAAACACTGAAGCTTTCTTT. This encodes CASEGRGNTEAFF.

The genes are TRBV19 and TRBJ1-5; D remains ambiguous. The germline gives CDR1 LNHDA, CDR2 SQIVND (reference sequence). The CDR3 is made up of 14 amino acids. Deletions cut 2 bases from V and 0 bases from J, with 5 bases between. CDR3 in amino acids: CASSISNSNQPQHF. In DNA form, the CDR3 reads TGTGCCAGTAGTATATCGAATAGCAATCAGCCCCAGCATTTT.

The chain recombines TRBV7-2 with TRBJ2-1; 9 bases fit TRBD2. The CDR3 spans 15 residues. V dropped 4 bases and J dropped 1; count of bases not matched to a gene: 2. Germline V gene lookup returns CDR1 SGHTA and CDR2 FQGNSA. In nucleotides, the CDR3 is TGTGCCAGCAGCTCCCTAGCGGGGTCCTACAATGAGCAGTTCTTC. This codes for CASSSLAGSYNEQFF. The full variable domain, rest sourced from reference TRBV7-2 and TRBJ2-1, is GAGVSQSPSNKVTEKGKDVELRCDPISGHTALYWYRQSLGQGLEFLIYFQGNSAPDKSGLPSDRFSAERTGGSVSTLTIQRTQQEDSAVYLCASSSLAGSYNEQFFGPGTRLTVL.

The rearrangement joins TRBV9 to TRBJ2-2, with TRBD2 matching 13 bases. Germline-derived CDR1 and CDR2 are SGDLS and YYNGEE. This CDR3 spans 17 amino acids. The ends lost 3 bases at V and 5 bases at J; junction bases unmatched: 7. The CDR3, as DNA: TGTGCCAGCAGCGCCACTAGCGGGGGGGCATGGACCGGGGAGCTGTTTTTT. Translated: CASSATSGGAWTGELFF.

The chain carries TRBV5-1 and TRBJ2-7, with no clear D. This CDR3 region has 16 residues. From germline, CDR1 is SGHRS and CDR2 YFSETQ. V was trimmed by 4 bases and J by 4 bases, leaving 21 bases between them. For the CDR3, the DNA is TGCGCCAGCAGCCCTGGCCCTCCAGCAGGTGCATACGAGCAGTACTTC. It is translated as CASSPGPPAGAYEQYF.

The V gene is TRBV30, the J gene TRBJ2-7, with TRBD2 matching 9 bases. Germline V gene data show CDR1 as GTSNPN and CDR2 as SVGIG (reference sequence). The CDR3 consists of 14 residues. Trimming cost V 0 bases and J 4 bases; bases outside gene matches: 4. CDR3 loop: CAWSVLSGGYEQYF. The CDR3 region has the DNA TGTGCCTGGAGTGTACTAAGCGGGGGGTACGAGCAGTACTTC.

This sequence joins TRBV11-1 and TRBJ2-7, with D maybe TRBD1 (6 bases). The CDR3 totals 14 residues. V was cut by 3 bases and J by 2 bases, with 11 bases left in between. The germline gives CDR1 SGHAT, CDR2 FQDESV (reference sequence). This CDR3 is CASSFSGGPYEQYF. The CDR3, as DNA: TGTGCCAGCAGCTTTAGTGGGGGCCCCTACGAGCAGTACTTC.

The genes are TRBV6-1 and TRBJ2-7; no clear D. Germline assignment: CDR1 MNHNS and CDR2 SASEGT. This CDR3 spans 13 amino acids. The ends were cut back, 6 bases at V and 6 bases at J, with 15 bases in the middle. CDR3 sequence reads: CASRSQVGGEQYF. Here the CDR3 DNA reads TGTGCCAGCAGGAGCCAGGTTGGCGGCGAGCAGTACTTC.

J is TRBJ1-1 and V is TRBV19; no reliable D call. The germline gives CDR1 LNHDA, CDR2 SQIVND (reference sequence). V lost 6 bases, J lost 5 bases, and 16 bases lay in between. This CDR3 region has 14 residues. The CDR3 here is CASSSPSRGTEAFF. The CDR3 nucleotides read TGTGCCAGTAGCTCCCCCTCTCGGGGAACTGAAGCTTTCTTT.

The CDR3 reads CASSPRGVAGGPLDEQFF. The CDR3 DNA reads TGTGCCAGCAGCCCCCGGGGAGTAGCGGGGGGGCCTTTGGATGAGCAGTTCTTC. The V call is TRBV13, the J call TRBJ2-1; TRBD2 matches at 11 bases. Per germline, CDR1 PRHDT and CDR2 FYEKMQ (reference sequence). Trimming cost V 5 bases and J 8 bases; bases outside gene matches: 17. The CDR3 totals 18 residues.

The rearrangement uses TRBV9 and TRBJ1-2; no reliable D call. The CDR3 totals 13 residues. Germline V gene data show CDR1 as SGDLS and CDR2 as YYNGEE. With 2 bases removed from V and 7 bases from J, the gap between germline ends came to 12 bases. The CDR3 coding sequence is TGTGCCAGCAGCGTCGGCAGTATGTTTGGCTACACCTTC. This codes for CASSVGSMFGYTF.

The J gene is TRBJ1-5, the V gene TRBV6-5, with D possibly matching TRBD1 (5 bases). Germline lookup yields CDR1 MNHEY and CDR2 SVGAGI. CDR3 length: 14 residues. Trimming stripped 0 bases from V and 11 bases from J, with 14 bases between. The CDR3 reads CASSYSGGREAQHF. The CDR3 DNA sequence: TGTGCCAGCAGTTACTCGGGAGGCAGGGAGGCCCAGCATTTT.

This chain's CDR3 is CASSFLQGATYF. The CDR3, as DNA: TGTGCCAGCAGTTTCCTACAGGGTGCTACGTATTTT. The chain joins TRBV6-1 to TRBJ2-3; possible D gene TRBD1, 6 bases. There are 12 residues in the CDR3. Germline values: CDR1 MNHNS, CDR2 SASEGT. With 5 bases removed from V and 14 bases from J, the gap between germline ends came to 17 bases.

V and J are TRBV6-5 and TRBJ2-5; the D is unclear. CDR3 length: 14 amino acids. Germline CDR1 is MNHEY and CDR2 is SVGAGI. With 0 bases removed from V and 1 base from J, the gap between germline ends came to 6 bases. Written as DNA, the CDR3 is TGTGCCAGCAGTTACTCGATAGTCCAAGAGACCCAGTACTTC. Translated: CASSYSIVQETQYF.